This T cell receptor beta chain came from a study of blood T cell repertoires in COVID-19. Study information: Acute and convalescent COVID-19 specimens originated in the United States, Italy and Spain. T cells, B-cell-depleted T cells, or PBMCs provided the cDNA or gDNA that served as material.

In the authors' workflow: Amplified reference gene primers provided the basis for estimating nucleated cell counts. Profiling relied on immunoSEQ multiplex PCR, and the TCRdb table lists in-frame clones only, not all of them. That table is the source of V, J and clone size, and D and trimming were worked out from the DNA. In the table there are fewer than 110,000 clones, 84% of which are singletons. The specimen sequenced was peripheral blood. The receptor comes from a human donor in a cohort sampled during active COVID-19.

DNA of the CDR3: TGCGCCAGCAGCCAATCAACCGGGACAGGGGTTTGGGAGACCCAGTACTTC. Translation: CASSQSTGTGVWETQYF. The chain combines TRBV4-1 with TRBJ2-5; 10 bases fit TRBD1. J gave up 5 bases and V 2 bases, and 11 bases lay outside the gene matches. The germline V gene has CDR1 MGHRA and CDR2 YSYEKL. The CDR3 totals 17 residues.